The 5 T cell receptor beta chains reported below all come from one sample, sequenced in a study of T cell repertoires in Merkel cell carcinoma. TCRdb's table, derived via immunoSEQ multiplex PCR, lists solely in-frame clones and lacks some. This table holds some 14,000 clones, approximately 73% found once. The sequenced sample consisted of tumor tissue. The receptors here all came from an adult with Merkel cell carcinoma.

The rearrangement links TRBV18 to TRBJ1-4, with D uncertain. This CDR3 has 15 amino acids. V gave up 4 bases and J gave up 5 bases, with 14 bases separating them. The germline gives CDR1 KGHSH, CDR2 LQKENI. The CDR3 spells CASSLDLEGNEKLFF. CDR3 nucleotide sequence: TGTGCCAGCTCACTCGACTTAGAAGGGAATGAAAAACTGTTTTTT.

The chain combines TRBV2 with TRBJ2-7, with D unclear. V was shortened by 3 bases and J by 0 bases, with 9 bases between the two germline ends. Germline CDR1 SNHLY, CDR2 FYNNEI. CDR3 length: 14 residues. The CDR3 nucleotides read TGTGCCAGCAGTGAGAGGCAGACCTCCTACGAGCAGTACTTC. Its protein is CASSERQTSYEQYF.

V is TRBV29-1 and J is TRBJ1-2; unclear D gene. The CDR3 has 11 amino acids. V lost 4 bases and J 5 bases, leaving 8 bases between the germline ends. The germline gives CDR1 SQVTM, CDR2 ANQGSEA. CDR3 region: CSVAADYGYTF. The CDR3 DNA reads TGCAGCGTTGCGGCAGATTATGGCTACACCTTC.

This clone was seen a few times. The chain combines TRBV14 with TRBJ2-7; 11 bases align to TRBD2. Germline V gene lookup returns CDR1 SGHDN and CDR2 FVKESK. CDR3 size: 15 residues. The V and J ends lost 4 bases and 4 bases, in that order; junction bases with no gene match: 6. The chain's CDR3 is CASSPLAGGIYEQYF. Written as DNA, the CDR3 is TGTGCCAGCAGCCCCTTAGCGGGAGGGATATACGAGCAGTACTTC.

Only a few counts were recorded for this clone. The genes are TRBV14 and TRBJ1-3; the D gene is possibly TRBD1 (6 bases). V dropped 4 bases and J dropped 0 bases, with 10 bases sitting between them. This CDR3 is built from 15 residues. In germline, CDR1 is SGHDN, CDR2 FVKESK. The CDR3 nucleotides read TGTGCCAGCAGCCTAGGGACACACTCTGGAAACACCATATATTTT. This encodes CASSLGTHSGNTIYF. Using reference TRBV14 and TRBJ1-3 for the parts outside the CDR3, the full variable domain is EAGVTQFPSHSVIEKGQTVTLRCDPISGHDNLYWYRRVMGKEIKFLLHFVKESKQDESGMPNNRFLAERTGGTYSTLKVQPAELEDSGVYFCASSLGTHSGNTIYFGEGSWLTVV.